These T cell receptor beta chains were read from a single sample in a study of T cells in localized non-small cell lung cancer. The repertoire was sequenced with immunoSEQ multiplex PCR; TCRdb's copy has only in-frame clones and lacks some. The sample lists tens of thousands of clones, more than 85% occurring once. Here the sequenced sample was peripheral blood, taken before any cancer treatment. Source of these receptors: a man between 18 and 55 years old with stage I lung adenocarcinoma. The CDR3 runs from the conserved cysteine through the conserved F or W. D genes are given only for firm matches. Not every row has a clone size; where given, it reads once, few, many or a size class.

j_gene,abundance,v_gene,d_gene,CDR3nt,CDR3aa
TRBJ2-2,.,TRBV2,.,TGTGCCAGCGCTTTCCAGGAGCTGGGCGGGGAGCTGTTTTTT,CASAFQELGGELFF
TRBJ2-1,.,TRBV4-3,.,TGCGCCAGCAGCCAAGATCAGGGGCTAGACAATGAGCAGTTCTTC,CASSQDQGLDNEQFF
TRBJ2-7,.,TRBV5-4,TRBD1,TGTGCCAGCAGCCTAGGACAGGGGATCAACGAGCAGTACTTC,CASSLGQGINEQYF
TRBJ2-3,.,TRBV19,.,TGTGCCAGTAGTTCAGAGCGGGGCACAGATACGCAGTATTTT,CASSSERGTDTQYF
TRBJ2-5,.,TRBV5-4,.,TGTGCCAGCAGCTTGGAGTCCGGGACCCAGTACTTC,CASSLESGTQYF
TRBJ2-1,few,TRBV2,.,TGTGCTTCCGAGGAGGGGAGCTCCTACAATGAGCAGTTCTTC,CASEEGSSYNEQFF
TRBJ1-3,once,TRBV28,.,TGTGCCAGCAGTTTATCACAAGCTGGAAACACCATATATTTT,CASSLSQAGNTIYF
TRBJ2-5,.,TRBV5-1,.,TGCGCCAGCAACGCAGGGTTCAGTCAAGAGACCCAGTACTTC,CASNAGFSQETQYF
TRBJ1-5,.,TRBV27,TRBD1,TGTGCCAGCAGCCCCCGGACAGGGAATCAGCCCCAGCATTTT,CASSPRTGNQPQHF
TRBJ1-6,.,TRBV5-6,.,TGTGCCAGCAGCCCATTAGACAGGACAAATTCACCCCTCCACTTT,CASSPLDRTNSPLHF
TRBJ2-5,.,TRBV27,.,TGTGCCAGCAGTTTAAGGGGGGGGGCCACCCAGTACTTC,CASSLRGGATQYF
TRBJ1-5,.,TRBV19,.,TGTGCCAGTAGCAATCCCATAACCCAGCATTTT,CASSNPITQHF
TRBJ2-7,.,TRBV2,.,TGTGCCAGCACCGACAGCCGGTACGAGCAGTACTTC,CASTDSRYEQYF
TRBJ2-1,.,TRBV29-1,TRBD1,TGCAGCGTGGGGGCGTCGGGACAGCACTACAATGAGCAGTTCTTC,CSVGASGQHYNEQFF
TRBJ1-2,.,TRBV6-1,.,TGTGCCAGCAGTGTGGGGCAGTCCCGTGGCTACACCTTC,CASSVGQSRGYTF
TRBJ2-1,.,TRBV2,.,TGTGCCAGCAGTGAAACAGCCTTTAACAATGAGCAGTTCTTC,CASSETAFNNEQFF
TRBJ1-1,.,TRBV4-1,.,TGCGCCAGCAGCCCGGGACACCTGAACACTGAAGCTTTCTTT,CASSPGHLNTEAFF
TRBJ1-2,.,TRBV9,.,TGTGCCAGCAGCGTCCAAGGGGATACTAACTATGGCTACACCTTC,CASSVQGDTNYGYTF
TRBJ2-5,.,TRBV9,.,TGTGCCAGCAGCCCCCGATCGGGCCAAGAGACCCAGTACTTC,CASSPRSGQETQYF
TRBJ2-1,.,TRBV7-2,.,TGTGCCAGCAGCTTACCGGAGACTAACCGGAGGGACAATGAGCAGTTCTTC,CASSLPETNRRDNEQFF
TRBJ1-5,.,TRBV6-5,.,TGTGCCAGCAGTGGCAAGGGCAATAGCAATCAGCCCCAGCATTTT,CASSGKGNSNQPQHF
TRBJ1-2,once,TRBV5-1,.,TGCGCCAGCAGCTTGGTTGTCGGGGACTATGGCTACACCTTC,CASSLVVGDYGYTF
TRBJ1-6,.,TRBV11-3,.,TGTGCCAGCAGCCTAATCCCTCCCCGGGCCCTCCACTTT,CASSLIPPRALHF
TRBJ1-5,.,TRBV28,.,TGTGCCAGCAGGATACAGGGTTCACGCAATCAGCCCCAGCATTTT,CASRIQGSRNQPQHF
TRBJ1-6,.,TRBV30,TRBD1,TGTGCCTGGAGGGAACCGGGACAGGGGGCTGGTTCCCTCCACTTT,CAWREPGQGAGSLHF
TRBJ2-3,.,TRBV4-3,.,TGCGCCAGCAGCCACAGGACTAGCACAGATACGCAGTATTTT,CASSHRTSTDTQYF
TRBJ2-7,.,TRBV10-3,TRBD1,TGTGCCATCAGTTCGGGGACAGACTCCTACGAGCAGTACTTC,CAISSGTDSYEQYF
TRBJ1-2,.,TRBV6-4,.,TGTGCCAGCAGTGACCATCAGTCAGGGCCCGGGGGGGTTGGAAACTATGGCTACACCTTC,CASSDHQSGPGGVGNYGYTF
TRBJ2-7,few,TRBV19,TRBD2,TGTGCCAGTAGTGCCCGGACTAGCGGGCATGCCTACGAGCAGTACTTC,CASSARTSGHAYEQYF